Listed below are T cell receptor beta chains from one sample, sequenced in a study of human T cells and chemical hapten exposure. TCRdb processed the RACE reads anew with MiXCR; each CDR3 protein has one entry. Of 130,000 or so distinct CDR3 sequences listed, more than 7.5% are singletons. The specimen sequenced was whole blood. Source of these receptors: a male donor in good health. Some clones in this sample may be carry-over from other donors' samples. CDR3s include the opening cysteine and the closing phenylalanine or tryptophan. The D gene is left open where the match is weak. Not every row has a clone size; where given, it reads once, few, many or a size class.

CDR3nt	CDR3aa	v_gene	abundance	j_gene	d_gene
TGTGCCAGCAGCCTGGACCAGGAGCGGACCCAGTACTTC	CASSLDQERTQYF	TRBV7-3	many	TRBJ2-5	.
TGTGCCAGCTCACCCGGATACGGGAGCAATCAGCCCCAGCATTTT	CASSPGYGSNQPQHF	TRBV18	many	TRBJ1-5	.
TGTGCCAGCAGCCAAGTTTGGGGGGCAAGTGCTGGGGCCAACGTCCTGACTTTC	CASSQVWGASAGANVLTF	TRBV4-2	many	TRBJ2-6	.
TGCAGCGTTGAAGTCGTAGGGAACTATGGCTACACCTTC	CSVEVVGNYGYTF	TRBV29-1	.	TRBJ1-2	.
TGTGCCAGCAGCTTAGGACGGCTCGATTGGTACAGCACAGATACGCAGTATTTT	CASSLGRLDWYSTDTQYF	TRBV7-9	few	TRBJ2-3	.
TGCGCCAGCAGCTTGGAGGGGACGGACTACGAGCAGTACTTC	CASSLEGTDYEQYF	TRBV5-1	.	TRBJ2-7	.
TGTGCCAGCAGTGAAGCAGGGGCTGGCTATGGCTACACCTTC	CASSEAGAGYGYTF	TRBV25-1	once	TRBJ1-2	.
TGCGCCAGCAGCAACGGGAGGGCCCTCAATGAGCAGTTCTTC	CASSNGRALNEQFF	TRBV5-1	few	TRBJ2-1	TRBD2
TGCGCCAGCAGCTTACCTAGCGGGAACCTCCGGGAGACCCAGTACTTC	CASSLPSGNLRETQYF	TRBV5-1	many	TRBJ2-5	TRBD2
TGTGCCAGCAGCCCGGGGGCAGACCAAGAGACCCAGTACTTC	CASSPGADQETQYF	TRBV5-6	many	TRBJ2-5	.
TGCAGTGCTAGAGATGGACGGGGCACTGAAGCTTTCTTT	CSARDGRGTEAFF	TRBV20-1	many	TRBJ1-1	.